The T cell receptor beta chain described here comes from a study of blood T cells in healthy people across ages. The study's findings and limits: When set beside aged donors, long-lived donors presented more naive CD4+ cells and higher diversity.

Sample-barcoded 5' priming and a J-beta primer mix drove a second PCR of about 6 to 12 cycles. Tagging of each cDNA molecule was performed by a template-switch adaptor with 12 random nucleotides. TCRdb independently ran MiXCR on the 5' RACE reads; one entry per CDR3 protein. The sample carries about 1.7 million distinct CDR3 sequences, roughly 28% recorded once. CDR1 and CDR2 (germline): DFQATT, SNEGSKA (reference sequence). The CDR3 spans 17 residues. This clonotype was seen more than once but under ten times. The antigen remains unidentified. The sequence was collected from a woman aged 25 to 45 in good health. The sequenced sample was blood. This chain joins TRBV20-1 and TRBJ2-1; 10 bases align to TRBD2. TRBJ2-7 matches the DNA end more closely, so the J call is doubtful. CDR3: CSAIRLAGDYSYNEQYF. The CDR3 DNA is TGCAGTGCTATTAGGCTAGCGGGAGACTACTCCTACAATGAGCAGTACTTC.